The next 30 T cell receptor beta chains were all read from a single sample in a study of CD8 T cells in ankylosing spondylitis. The study's findings and limits: Among TCR beta sequences, a motif of several highly homologous variants appeared characteristic of ankylosing spondylitis blood.

Their cognate antigens are unknown. TCRdb used MiXCR to reprocess the 5' RACE reads, holding one entry per CDR3 protein. This table has almost 400,000 distinct CDR3 sequences, 20% to 25% appearing once. The sequencing sample was made of blood, either unsorted or a sorted T cell fraction (not recorded which). The receptors here all came from a male donor with ankylosing spondylitis.

This clonotype was detected many times. DNA of the CDR3: TGTGCCAGCAGCTCAGGACTAGCGGGTGTTACCGGGGAGCTGTTTTTT. Translating it yields CASSSGLAGVTGELFF. The V call is TRBV5-6, the J call TRBJ2-2, with 11 bases aligning to TRBD2. This CDR3 contains 16 residues. CDR1 is SGHDT, CDR2 YYEEEE, per germline. Trimming at V came to 3 bases and at J to 5 bases, leaving 6 bases not matched to a gene.

This clonotype has more than one count but fewer than ten. The rearrangement links TRBV12-3 or TRBV12-4 to TRBJ1-1; D gene unclear. V lost 7 bases, J lost 4 bases, and 22 bases lay in between. There are 16 residues in the CDR3. The CDR3: CASTPGRLLKGTEAFF. CDR3 sequence (DNA): TGTGCCAGCACCCCCGGACGGTTACTAAAGGGCACTGAAGCTTTCTTT.

The V and J genes are TRBV6-5 and TRBJ1-5; 7 positions agree with TRBD1. In germline, CDR1 is MNHEY, CDR2 SVGAGI. This CDR3 has 15 amino acids. V lost 4 bases, J lost 6 bases, and 9 bases stayed unmatched. The CDR3 protein is CASSFSRDSRQPQHF. CDR3 sequence (DNA): TGTGCCAGCAGTTTCTCCAGGGACAGTCGTCAGCCCCAGCATTTT.

The chain uses TRBV28 and TRBJ1-5, with 7 positions matching TRBD1. The CDR3 runs to 16 residues. Germline loops: CDR1 MDHEN, CDR2 SYDVKM. J gave up 4 bases and V 4 bases, and 10 bases lay outside the gene matches. In DNA form, the CDR3 reads TGTGCCAGCAGTTCACAACGACAGGGCTCAAATCAGCCCCAGCATTTT. The encoded protein is CASSSQRQGSNQPQHF. Based on the CDR3 plus reference TRBV28 and TRBJ1-5, the full variable domain is DVKVTQSSRYLVKRTGEKVFLECVQDMDHENMFWYRQDPGLGLRLIYFSYDVKMKEKGDIPEGYSVSREKKERFSLILESASTNQTSMYLCASSSQRQGSNQPQHFGDGTRLSIL.

This clonotype was picked up one time. The rearrangement uses TRBV2 and TRBJ1-6; TRBD1 agrees at 8 bases. V shed 8 bases, J shed 6 bases, and the junction held 6 bases outside the gene matches. Germline values: CDR1 SNHLY, CDR2 FYNNEI. This CDR3 comprises 14 residues. The CDR3 here is CASFWTGLNSPLHF. DNA of the CDR3: TGTGCCAGCTTCTGGACAGGGCTTAATTCACCCCTCCACTTT.

This chain connects TRBV28 to TRBJ1-2; D gene unclear. Trimming cost V 3 bases and J 4 bases, with 12 bases left between them. Germline V gene lookup returns CDR1 MDHEN and CDR2 SYDVKM. There are 14 residues in the CDR3. The CDR3 is CASSLGGGPYGYTF. In DNA, the CDR3 is TGTGCCAGCAGTTTGGGAGGCGGCCCCTATGGCTACACCTTC.

Only a few counts were recorded for this clonotype. This chain uses TRBV6-5 with TRBJ2-3; TRBD2 aligns across 7 bases. V gave up 4 bases and J gave up 1 base; unmatched junction bases: 2. Germline loops: CDR1 MNHEY, CDR2 SVGAGI. The CDR3 spans 14 residues. CDR3 sequence: CASSSGGRTDTQYF. In DNA form, the CDR3 reads TGTGCCAGCAGTTCGGGAGGCCGCACAGATACGCAGTATTTT.

Points on this clonotype: The germline gene is not matched at one end of the junction; a read error may be the cause. The V gene is TRBV28, the J gene TRBJ2-1; TRBD2 matches 9 bases. CDR1 and CDR2 (germline): MDHEN, SYDVKM. The CDR3 is 14 amino acids. CDR3 sequence reads: CASSLGTSPNDPLF. CDR3 DNA: TGTGCCAGCAGTCTGGGGACTAGCCCGAACGACCCCCTCTTC.

The sample holds many counts of this clonotype. The chain employs TRBV18 and TRBJ2-7, with 10 bases that match TRBD2. Germline-derived CDR1 and CDR2 are KGHSH and LQKENI. J lost 4 bases, V lost 3 bases, and 3 bases had no gene match. The CDR3 contains 14 residues. In DNA, the CDR3 is TGTGCCAGCTCACCGGGACTAGCGTCGTACGAGCAGTACTTC. This gives the protein CASSPGLASYEQYF.

This clonotype was observed a few times. The V gene is TRBV11-1, the J gene TRBJ2-7; no definite D call. CDR1 SGHAT and CDR2 FQDESV come from the germline V gene (reference sequence). V dropped 5 bases and J dropped 0 bases, with 14 bases sitting between them. This CDR3 is 15 amino acids long. CDR3 protein: CASSRRLSSSYEQYF. The CDR3 coding sequence is TGTGCCAGCAGCCGAAGACTCTCAAGCTCCTACGAGCAGTACTTC. Based on the CDR3 plus reference TRBV11-1 and TRBJ2-7, the full variable domain is EAEVAQSPRYKITEKSQAVAFWCDPISGHATLYWYRQILGQGPELLVQFQDESVVDDSQLPKDRFSAERLKGVDSTLKIQPAELGDSAMYLCASSRRLSSSYEQYFGPGTRLTVT.

This clonotype appeared a few times. This chain joins TRBV7-8 and TRBJ2-2, with unresolved D. CDR1 and CDR2 from the germline V gene are SGHVS and FQNEAQ. CDR3 size: 16 residues. V was cut by 3 bases and J by 6 bases, with 17 bases left in between. The CDR3 coding sequence is TGTGCCAGCAGCTTCGAATTCGGGCTTGTCGCCGGGGAGCTGTTTTTT. Protein sequence: CASSFEFGLVAGELFF. Filled out from reference TRBV7-8 and TRBJ2-2, the complete variable domain reads GAGVSQSPRYKVAKRGQDVALRCDPISGHVSLFWYQQALGQGPEFLTYFQNEAQLDKSGLPSDRFFAERPEGSVSTLKIQRTQQEDSAVYLCASSFEFGLVAGELFFGEGSRLTVL.

V gene TRBV20-1 combines with J gene TRBJ2-1, with D maybe TRBD2 (6 bases). This CDR3 has 14 amino acids. Germline lookup yields CDR1 DFQATT and CDR2 SNEGSKA (reference sequence). Trimming left V 3 bases short and J 4 bases short, with 13 bases between. DNA for the CDR3: TGCAGTGCTAGGCTCTGGGGGAGGTACAATGAGCAGTTCTTC. Protein product: CSARLWGRYNEQFF.

V gene TRBV7-2 combines with J gene TRBJ2-5, with D tentatively TRBD2 (6 bases). Germline-derived CDR1 and CDR2 are SGHTA and FQGNSA. This CDR3 region has 14 residues. V was pared by 2 bases and J by 5 bases, with 12 bases between. The CDR3 loop is CASSLLAERETQYF. The CDR3 bases are TGTGCCAGCAGCTTATTAGCGGAGAGGGAGACCCAGTACTTC.

The J gene is TRBJ2-2, the V gene TRBV3-1, with 11 bases lining up with TRBD1. The CDR3 runs 16 residues. The junction had 8 bases not matched to a gene; V was cut back by 4 bases and J by 7 bases. Looked up from germline, CDR1 is LGHDT and CDR2 is YNNKEL (reference sequence). The DNA for the CDR3 is TGTGCCAGCAGCCCCTGGACAGGGGGCGCGGGCGGGGAGCTGTTTTTT. Amino acid sequence: CASSPWTGGAGGELFF.

This chain uses TRBV5-1 with TRBJ2-1; D is possibly TRBD2 (6 bases). The CDR3 has 15 amino acids. The germline V gene encodes CDR1 SGHRS and CDR2 YFSETQ. V lost 3 bases to trimming and J lost 5 bases, with 15 bases between them. This CDR3 reads CASSSSPGTHNEQFF. The CDR3 DNA follows: TGCGCCAGCAGCTCCTCCCCCGGGACTCACAATGAGCAGTTCTTC.

Only a few counts were recorded for this clonotype. This chain joins TRBV9 and TRBJ1-2; a possible D gene is TRBD1 (6 bases). V shed 3 bases and J shed 7 bases, with 16 bases lying between them. The CDR3 covers 14 residues. CDR1 is SGDLS and CDR2 is YYNGEE in the germline V gene. The CDR3 here is CASSGLTGLTGYTF. CDR3 nucleotides: TGTGCCAGCAGCGGACTGACAGGTCTCACTGGCTACACCTTC. The full variable domain, in which reference TRBV9 and TRBJ1-2 provide the parts outside the CDR3, is DSGVTQTPKHLITATGQRVTLRCSPRSGDLSVYWYQQSLDQGLQFLIQYYNGEERAKGNILERFSAQQFPDLHSELNLSSLELGDSALYFCASSGLTGLTGYTFGSGTRLTVV.

This clonotype was detected a few times. As DNA, the CDR3 is TGTGCCAGCAGCTTGGGCGGGAAGTACCAAGAGACCCAGTACTTC. This codes for CASSLGGKYQETQYF. The rearrangement links TRBV7-3 to TRBJ2-5; tentative D call: TRBD2 (6 bases). The length of the CDR3 is 15 residues. Germline assignment: CDR1 SGHTA and CDR2 FQGTGA. Trimming took 3 bases from V and 0 from J, leaving 11 bases between them.

This clonotype has a count of ten or more. The CDR3 DNA follows: TGCGGGGGACGCTCCAGGGATACGCAGTATTTT. Protein product: CGGRSRDTQYF. The chain is built from TRBV29-1 and TRBJ2-3, with D perhaps matching TRBD1 or TRBD2 (5 bases each). The CDR3 contains 11 residues. Germline assignment: CDR1 SQVTM and CDR2 ANQGSEA.

V usage is TRBV28 and J usage is TRBJ2-1; TRBD2 matches at 11 bases. V gave up 5 bases and J gave up 5 bases; unmatched junction bases: 11. CDR1 and CDR2 from the germline V gene are MDHEN and SYDVKM. This CDR3 is 17 amino acids long. The CDR3 reads CASSPGGGLAVHNEQFF. Written as DNA, the CDR3 is TGTGCCAGCAGTCCCGGGGGGGGACTAGCGGTCCACAATGAGCAGTTCTTC.

This chain connects TRBV5-8 to TRBJ2-7; no firm D call. Germline assignment: CDR1 SGHTS and CDR2 YDEGEE. The CDR3 has 13 amino acids. V was clipped by 0 bases and J by 5 bases, with 9 bases between them. CDR3 bases: TGTGCCAGCAGCTTGGTTGGGTCCCACGAGCAGTACTTC. It is translated as CASSLVGSHEQYF.

The chain links TRBV7-9 to TRBJ2-2; 9 bases map to TRBD1. V shed 4 bases and J 7 bases; nucleotides not matched to a gene: 7. This CDR3 is 15 amino acids long. The germline V gene encodes CDR1 SEHNR and CDR2 FQNEAQ (reference sequence). CDR3 coding DNA: TGTGCCAGCAGCTCCCGGACAGGGGTCAACGGGGAGCTGTTTTTT. It codes for CASSSRTGVNGELFF. Supplemented by reference TRBV7-9 and TRBJ2-2, the full variable domain reads DTGVSQNPRHKITKRGQNVTFRCDPISEHNRLYWYRQTLGQGPEFLTYFQNEAQLEKSRLLSDRFSAERPKGSFSTLEIQRTEQGDSAMYLCASSSRTGVNGELFFGEGSRLTVL.

The CDR3 sequence: CSASGQGSYNEQFF. The CDR3 region has the DNA TGCAGTGCTTCGGGACAGGGCTCCTACAATGAGCAGTTCTTC. V gene TRBV20-1 combines with J gene TRBJ2-1; 9 positions agree with TRBD1. CDR1 DFQATT and CDR2 SNEGSKA come from the germline V gene (reference sequence). This CDR3 is 14 amino acids long. V lost 5 bases, J lost 0 bases, and 2 bases stayed unmatched.

J is TRBJ2-7 and V is TRBV14; maybe TRBD2 (5 bases). Looked up from germline, CDR1 is SGHDN and CDR2 is FVKESK. V lost 5 bases and J lost 1, with 18 bases in between. The length of the CDR3 is 16 residues. The CDR3 loop is CASSFTLGRGSYEQYF. CDR3 in DNA: TGTGCCAGCAGCTTCACTTTGGGCCGGGGTTCCTACGAGCAGTACTTC.

The chain uses TRBV6-2 or TRBV6-3 and TRBJ2-5; D unresolved. CDR3 size: 14 residues. From germline, CDR1 is MNHEY and CDR2 SVGEGT. Trimming removed 0 bases at V and 2 bases at J, with 7 bases between. CDR3 protein: CASSYSNMQETQYF. CDR3 DNA sequence: TGTGCCAGCAGTTACTCGAACATGCAAGAGACCCAGTACTTC.

This chain links TRBV7-3 with TRBJ2-2; TRBD1 or TRBD2 may be the D gene (6 bases each). CDR3 size: 16 residues. Germline V gene sequence: CDR1 SGHTA, CDR2 FQGTGA. V lost 1 base and J lost 3, with 12 bases in between. CDR3 DNA: TGTGCCAGCAGCTTAATGGGGGGCGCGTACACCGGGGAGCTGTTTTTT. Amino acids: CASSLMGGAYTGELFF. Full variable domain (rest looked up from reference TRBV7-3 and TRBJ2-2): GAGVSQTPSNKVTEKGKYVELRCDPISGHTALYWYRQSLGQGPEFLIYFQGTGAADDSGLPNDRFFAVRPEGSVSTLKIQRTERGDSAVYLCASSLMGGAYTGELFFGEGSRLTVL.

V usage is TRBV6-2 or TRBV6-3 and J usage is TRBJ1-1, with D maybe TRBD1 (5 bases). The CDR3 runs to 14 residues. Germline loops: CDR1 MNHEY, CDR2 SVGEGT. Trimming cost V 5 bases and J 3 bases, with 13 bases left between them. The CDR3 sequence: CASSPRVEDTEAFF. The CDR3 nucleotides read TGTGCCAGCAGTCCCAGGGTGGAGGACACTGAAGCTTTCTTT.

In its sample, this clonotype was seen a few times. The V and J genes are TRBV7-2 and TRBJ2-5; TRBD2 aligns across 10 bases. Germline assignment: CDR1 SGHTA and CDR2 FQGNSA. V lost 4 bases, J lost 3 bases, and 2 bases stayed unmatched. The CDR3 sequence is 14 residues long. In DNA, the CDR3 is TGTGCCAGCAGCTCTAGCGGGGGAAAAGAGACCCAGTACTTC. Translated, it gives CASSSSGGKETQYF.

In its sample, this clonotype was seen a few times. This rearrangement joins TRBV20-1 to TRBJ2-2, with D tentatively TRBD2 (6 bases). This CDR3 region has 13 residues. V gave up 1 base and J gave up 14 bases, with 17 bases separating them. Germline assignment: CDR1 DFQATT and CDR2 SNEGSKA (reference sequence). CDR3: CSARGPAGGILFF. In nucleotides, the CDR3 is TGCAGTGCTAGAGGTCCTGCCGGAGGGATTCTGTTTTTT.

This chain uses TRBV20-1 with TRBJ1-5; TRBD1 might be the D (5 bases). This CDR3 spans 13 amino acids. Trimming pared 6 bases from V and 4 bases from J, leaving 13 bases between. Germline CDR1 DFQATT, CDR2 SNEGSKA (reference sequence). This CDR3 is CSALAGGNQPQHF. As DNA, the CDR3 is TGCAGTGCCCTAGCCGGGGGTAATCAGCCCCAGCATTTT.

This clonotype was counted many times. The chain joins TRBV12-3 or TRBV12-4 to TRBJ2-3; the D is unclear. With 2 bases removed from V and 6 bases from J, the gap between germline ends came to 3 bases. This CDR3 spans 11 amino acids. The CDR3 DNA sequence: TGTGCCAGCAGTTTACTCGATACGCAGTATTTT. Translated, it gives CASSLLDTQYF.